Detailed here is one T cell receptor (beta chain). The authors' processing: Nucleated cell counts were estimated from reference gene primer amplification. TCRdb's table, derived via immunoSEQ multiplex PCR, lists solely in-frame clones and lacks some. V, J and clone size reflect that table, while D and trimming were determined from the DNA. The table shows 59,000 or so clones, with roughly 91% occurring only once. This sample was taken from a study of blood T cell repertoires in COVID-19. About the study: Donors in the United States, Italy and Spain gave samples during acute or convalescent COVID-19. T cells, B-cell-depleted T cells, or PBMCs supplied cDNA or gDNA.

CDR3 length equals 16 residues. Trimming took off 4 bases at V and 2 bases at J, with 16 bases between the two ends. CDR1 is SGHRS and CDR2 is YFSETQ in the germline V gene. The TCR originated in a human donor in a cohort sampled during active COVID-19. The rearrangement joins TRBV5-1 to TRBJ1-3; the D gene is possibly TRBD1 (5 bases). Sequencing input: peripheral blood. CDR3 sequence: CASSPAVGRAGNTIYF. DNA for the CDR3: TGCGCCAGCAGCCCCGCTGTCGGCAGGGCTGGAAACACCATATATTTT.